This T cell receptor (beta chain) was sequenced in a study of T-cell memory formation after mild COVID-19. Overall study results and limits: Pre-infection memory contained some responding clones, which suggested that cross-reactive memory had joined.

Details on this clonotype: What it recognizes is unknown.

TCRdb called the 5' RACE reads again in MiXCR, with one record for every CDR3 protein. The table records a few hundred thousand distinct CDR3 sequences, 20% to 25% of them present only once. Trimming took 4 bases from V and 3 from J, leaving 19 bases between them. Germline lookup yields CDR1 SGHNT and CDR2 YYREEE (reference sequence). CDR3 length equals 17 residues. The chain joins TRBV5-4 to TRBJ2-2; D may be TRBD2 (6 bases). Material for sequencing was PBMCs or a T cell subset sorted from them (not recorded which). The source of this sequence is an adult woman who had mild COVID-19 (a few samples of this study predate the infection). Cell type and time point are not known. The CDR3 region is CASSPGGVSSYTGELFF. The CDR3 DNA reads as TGTGCCAGCAGCCCAGGCGGGGTTTCGTCCTACACCGGGGAGCTGTTTTTT.